This T cell receptor (beta chain) was recorded in a study of Ad26.COV2.S vaccination and SARS-CoV-2 variants. Study-level information: Each vaccinee took Ad26.COV2.S intramuscularly, once or twice 56 days apart.

Sequencing used immunoSEQ multiplex PCR; TCRdb keeps in-frame clones, though not all of them. The sample has roughly 350,000 clones, roughly 91% seen once; the top ten hold approximately 5%. This clone has a single count. The antigen remains unidentified. Study results and limitations: Considerable breadth of spike-specific CD8+ and CD4+ T cell responses has reportedly been documented following vaccination. People given the vaccine had a wider spike-specific TCR breadth than placebo recipients did.

The treatment is: some 19 received Ad26.COV2.S at low or high dose, single or two shots; about 5 received placebo; per-sample allocation not given. Material that was analyzed had been drawn on day 63 after the first vaccine or placebo injection. Vaccine was an Ad26 vector expressing Wuhan-strain SARS-CoV-2 spike. Germline values: CDR1 SQVTM, CDR2 ANQGSEA. V shed 7 bases and J shed 5 bases, with 20 bases lying between them. The CDR3 is 14 amino acids. The material was peripheral blood, obtained in a trial of Ad26.COV2.S vaccine versus placebo. This clonotype was sampled from a person between 18 and 59 years old who received the Ad26.COV2.S COVID-19 vaccine or a placebo. The genes are TRBV29-1 and TRBJ2-5; TRBD2 might be the D (6 bases). The DNA for the CDR3 is TGCAGCGGATCCCGGAGGGGAGTACGGGAGACCCAGTACTTC. It is translated as CSGSRRGVRETQYF.